This T cell receptor (beta chain) stems from a study of blood T cell repertoires in COVID-19. Study-level information: Material from acute and convalescent COVID-19 was sourced from the United States, Italy and Spain. PBMCs, B-cell-depleted T cells, or T cells were the source of the cDNA or gDNA that made up the material.

One Seattle source followed patients from active infection through their disease course. With 7 bases removed from V and 2 bases from J, the gap between germline ends came to 15 bases. This CDR3 has 14 amino acids. Germline CDR1 is SGHNT and CDR2 is YYREEE (reference sequence). As handled by the study authors: Nucleated cell counts were estimated from reference gene primer amplification. Sequencing was performed with immunoSEQ multiplex PCR; in TCRdb, only in-frame clones are kept and a portion is missing. V, J and clone size derive from that table, while D and trimming were established from the DNA sequence. The sample contains about 200,000 clones, under 90% of which appear only once.

The TCR originated in a person aged 65 to 85 with COVID-19, enrolled during active disease. Sequenced input: peripheral blood. The rearrangement links TRBV5-4 to TRBJ1-1, with D maybe TRBD1 (6 bases). This CDR3 reads CASSKPGGNTEAFF. The CDR3 DNA follows: TGTGCCAGCTCCAAACCTGGGGGCAACACTGAAGCTTTCTTT.